The 23 T cell receptor beta chains reported below all come from one sample, sequenced in a study of human T cells and chemical hapten exposure (dated by TCRdb to the early 2020s). The meaning of the sample's time point label: patch test 3, about 24 weeks after DPC sensitization. The label giving this sample's treatment or condition can be read as: therapeutic diphenylcyclopropenone sensitization with weekly scalp DPC. The protocol used for the library was RACE. Sequenced using a NextSeq 500. TCRdb cleaned the public reads at Q25 with fastp, built clones with MiXCR and kept in-frame beta chains. Each CDR3 protein gets just one entry, which takes the most common genes and DNA from the rows behind it. For this sample there are 50,000 to 75,000 distinct CDR3 sequences; roughly 9.6% appear just once. The ten largest clones capture 2% to 3% of the sample. This specimen was whole blood, taken in connection with sensitization to the hapten diphenylcyclopropenone (DPC). All receptors come from a woman in her twenties or thirties with alopecia areata. Some clones in this sample may be carry-over from other donors' samples.

This clonotype was recorded many times. The chain joins TRBV24-1 to TRBJ2-3; the match to TRBD1 covers 8 bases. Germline lookup yields CDR1 KGHDR and CDR2 SFDVKD. The V gene end was trimmed by 3 bases and the J gene end by 0 bases; junction bases not matched to a gene: 13. The CDR3 is 19 amino acids. This CDR3 is CATSDRWTGKTSSTDTQYF. CDR3 in DNA: TGTGCCACCAGTGATAGGTGGACAGGGAAAACTTCCAGCACAGATACGCAGTATTTT.

At least ten counts were recorded for this clonotype. The V gene is TRBV7-3, the J gene TRBJ2-5; a possible D gene is TRBD1 (6 bases). V was pared by 3 bases and J by 5 bases, with 10 bases between. Germline CDR1 SGHTA, CDR2 FQGTGA. The CDR3 has 13 amino acids. This chain's CDR3 is CASSFKRGETQYF. The CDR3 nucleotides read TGTGCCAGCAGCTTTAAAAGGGGGGAGACCCAGTACTTC.

The sample holds a few counts of this clonotype. V usage is TRBV5-1 and J usage is TRBJ2-3; D is ambiguous. The CDR3 runs 14 residues. V dropped 3 bases and J dropped 4 bases, with 12 bases sitting between them. Germline V gene lookup returns CDR1 SGHRS and CDR2 YFSETQ. Written as DNA, the CDR3 is TGCGCCAGCAGCTCCGCCGGGTCTGCAGATACGCAGTATTTT. Its protein product is CASSSAGSADTQYF.

This clonotype was recorded at least ten times. This chain connects TRBV5-1 to TRBJ1-6; TRBD1 is a possible D gene (6 bases). The V end was cut by 0 bases, the J end by 6 bases, with 10 bases between. The germline CDR1 and CDR2 sequences are SGHRS and YFSETQ. The CDR3 sequence is 15 residues long. The CDR3 loop reads CASSLAGARNSPLHF. In nucleotides, the CDR3 is TGCGCCAGCAGCTTGGCGGGGGCTCGTAATTCACCCCTCCACTTT.

This clonotype was counted between two and nine times. V is TRBV19 and J is TRBJ2-6; D call uncertain. The ends were cut back, 0 bases at V and 0 bases at J, with 12 bases in the middle. The CDR3 is 18 amino acids. Germline values: CDR1 LNHDA, CDR2 SQIVND (reference sequence). CDR3 sequence reads: CASSIEESVFSGANVLTF. For the CDR3, the DNA is TGTGCCAGTAGTATAGAGGAGTCCGTTTTCTCTGGGGCCAACGTCCTGACTTTC.

A few counts support this clonotype. V is TRBV28 and J is TRBJ2-5; 9 bases line up with TRBD1. Germline CDR1 and CDR2: MDHEN and SYDVKM. V was clipped by 6 bases and J by 3 bases; unmatched bases: 8. The CDR3 covers 15 residues. The CDR3 sequence is CASRIQGAYKETQYF. The CDR3, as DNA: TGTGCCAGCAGGATACAGGGGGCCTACAAAGAGACCCAGTACTTC. The whole variable domain, remainder taken from reference TRBV28 and TRBJ2-5, is DVKVTQSSRYLVKRTGEKVFLECVQDMDHENMFWYRQDPGLGLRLIYFSYDVKMKEKGDIPEGYSVSREKKERFSLILESASTNQTSMYLCASRIQGAYKETQYFGPGTRLLVL.

This clonotype was counted at least ten times. The rearrangement joins TRBV5-4 to TRBJ2-5; D is perhaps TRBD2 (6 bases). Per germline, CDR1 SGHNT and CDR2 YYREEE (reference sequence). CDR3 length equals 15 residues. V gave up 4 bases and J gave up 5 bases, with 18 bases separating them. The CDR3 region is CASSPVHGGLETQYF. CDR3 sequence (DNA): TGTGCCAGCAGCCCCGTTCATGGGGGGTTGGAGACCCAGTACTTC.

This clonotype has just a few counts. The CDR3 spells CASSLALAREQFF. The CDR3 DNA reads as TGTGCCAGCAGCTTAGCCCTAGCGCGTGAGCAGTTCTTC. The chain links TRBV7-2 to TRBJ2-1; D perhaps matches TRBD2 (6 bases). Germline values: CDR1 SGHTA, CDR2 FQGNSA. The CDR3 consists of 13 residues. V gave up 0 bases and J gave up 9 bases, with 9 bases separating them.

At least ten counts were recorded for this clonotype. This sequence joins TRBV5-1 and TRBJ2-1; 7 positions agree with TRBD2. The germline V gene has CDR1 SGHRS and CDR2 YFSETQ. Germline trimming cut 4 bases from V and 4 bases from J; bases unmatched to any gene: 11. The CDR3 is 16 residues long. Here the CDR3 reads CASSRTPRGGYNEQFF. Here the CDR3 DNA reads TGCGCCAGCAGCCGCACCCCTCGCGGGGGTTACAATGAGCAGTTCTTC.

The CDR3 DNA is TGTGCCAGCAGCCAAGTCCCGGACACGAACACCGGGGAGCTGTTTTTT. This encodes CASSQVPDTNTGELFF. This rearrangement joins TRBV4-2 to TRBJ2-2; weak D call: TRBD1 (5 bases). CDR1 and CDR2 (germline): LGHNA, YNFKEQ. There are 16 residues in the CDR3. Trimming stripped 1 base from V and 0 bases from J, with 9 bases between.

As concerns this clonotype: One end of the junction fails to match germline, which may point to a read error. This sequence joins TRBV25-1 and TRBJ2-2, with TRBD1 matching over 8 bases. This CDR3 has 16 amino acids. The germline gives CDR1 MGHDK, CDR2 SYGVNS. CDR3 DNA: TGTGTCAGCACCCCGGGACAGGTCCTTAGGACCGGGGAGCTGTTTTTT. Protein sequence: CVSTPGQVLRTGELFF.

In this sample, this clonotype turned up many times. The chain couples TRBV2 to TRBJ2-7, with 12 nucleotides matching TRBD2. V gave up 4 bases and J gave up 0 bases; unmatched junction bases: 4. The CDR3 covers 16 residues. Germline CDR1 SNHLY, CDR2 FYNNEI. CDR3 nucleotides: TGTGCCAGCAGTGGACGGACTAGCGGGGCCTCCTACGAGCAGTACTTC. Amino acids: CASSGRTSGASYEQYF.

The chain uses TRBV20-1 and TRBJ1-1; the D gene is possibly TRBD1 (5 bases). This CDR3 has 14 residues. Germline V gives CDR1 DFQATT, CDR2 SNEGSKA (reference sequence). V lost 1 base, J lost 2 bases, and 11 bases lay in between. The CDR3 spells CSARGQPDNTEAFF. The CDR3 coding sequence is TGCAGTGCTAGAGGACAGCCTGACAACACTGAAGCTTTCTTT.

This clonotype has a handful of counts. V usage is TRBV2 and J usage is TRBJ2-7; D is undetermined. The CDR3 is 12 amino acids. Germline V gene sequence: CDR1 SNHLY, CDR2 FYNNEI. Trimming left V 6 bases short and J 0 bases short, with 6 bases between. CDR3: CASRADSYEQYF. CDR3 DNA: TGTGCCAGCAGAGCTGACTCCTACGAGCAGTACTTC.

This clonotype was seen only a few times. J is TRBJ2-1 and V is TRBV7-2; TRBD1 aligns across 7 bases. The CDR3 length is 15 residues. Per the germline V gene, CDR1 is SGHTA and CDR2 is FQGNSA. V was pared by 0 bases and J by 7 bases, with 6 bases of the junction left unmatched. The CDR3 here is CASSLAGGLRNEQFF. In nucleotides, the CDR3 is TGTGCCAGCAGCTTAGCAGGGGGCCTAAGGAATGAGCAGTTCTTC.

This clonotype occurred many times. The rearrangement joins TRBV7-2 to TRBJ2-1; D call uncertain. Germline V gene sequence: CDR1 SGHTA, CDR2 FQGNSA. CDR3 length: 14 residues. Trimming stripped 1 base from V and 6 bases from J, with 10 bases between. CDR3 sequence reads: CASSLEWKGNEQFF. DNA of the CDR3: TGTGCCAGCAGCTTAGAGTGGAAAGGCAATGAGCAGTTCTTC.

The sample holds a few counts of this clonotype. The gene calls are TRBV21-1 and TRBJ2-7; TRBD2 is the table's D call, not checked against the DNA. TRBV21-1 is recorded as a pseudogene. This CDR3 has 17 amino acids. CDR3 nucleotide sequence: TGTGCCAGCAGCAAAGCGCTGGGGACTAGCGGCACCTACGAGCAGTACTTC. It encodes CASSKALGTSGTYEQYF.

This chain connects TRBV7-2 to TRBJ2-1; TRBD1 agrees at 7 bases. Trimming took 1 base from V and 6 from J; bases not matched to a gene: 6. The V gene's germline CDR1 is SGHTA and CDR2 FQGNSA. This CDR3 has 15 residues. The CDR3 spells CASSLVGTVGNEQFF. In DNA form, the CDR3 reads TGTGCCAGCAGCTTAGTCGGGACAGTTGGCAATGAGCAGTTCTTC.

This clonotype came up a few times. This chain connects TRBV9 to TRBJ2-3; 12 nucleotides line up with TRBD2. V lost 4 bases to trimming and J lost 0 bases; unmatched junction nucleotides: 9. The CDR3 spans 18 residues. CDR1 is SGDLS, CDR2 YYNGEE, per germline. The chain's CDR3 is CASSRSSGGASSTDTQYF. CDR3 sequence (DNA): TGTGCCAGCAGCCGCTCTAGCGGGGGGGCCTCTAGCACAGATACGCAGTATTTT.

This clonotype appeared a few times. The chain recombines TRBV14 with TRBJ2-3; D not certain. Germline V gene sequence: CDR1 SGHDN, CDR2 FVKESK. This CDR3 comprises 18 residues. Trimming left V 1 base short and J 2 bases short, with 19 bases between. Here the CDR3 DNA reads TGTGCCAGCAGCCAAGTTTTGAGATCCGTCGCCCACACAGATACGCAGTATTTT. It specifies CASSQVLRSVAHTDTQYF.

This clonotype was detected a few times. This chain uses TRBV20-1 with TRBJ1-5; TRBD1 aligns across 9 bases. The CDR3 runs 14 residues. V gave up 6 bases and J gave up 4 bases; unmatched junction bases: 7. CDR1 is DFQATT, CDR2 SNEGSKA, per germline (reference sequence). CDR3 nucleotide sequence: TGCAGTGCCCAGGGACAGGGAAATAATCAGCCCCAGCATTTT. Its translation: CSAQGQGNNQPQHF.

In its sample, this clonotype was seen many times. The genes are TRBV29-1 and TRBJ1-1; tentatively, D is TRBD1 (5 bases). The ends were cut back, 2 bases at V and 5 bases at J, with 12 bases in the middle. The germline V gene has CDR1 SQVTM and CDR2 ANQGSEA. The CDR3 is made up of 13 amino acids. CDR3 sequence reads: CSVEMRGRTEAFF. The CDR3 nucleotides read TGCAGCGTTGAAATGCGGGGACGGACTGAAGCTTTCTTT.

This chain uses TRBV12-3 or TRBV12-4 with TRBJ2-7; tentatively, D is TRBD2 (6 bases). The CDR3 consists of 12 residues. The V gene lost 5 bases and the J gene lost 6 bases, with 11 bases spanning the gap. CDR3 protein: CASSRGLGEQYF. DNA of the CDR3: TGTGCCAGCAGTAGGGGACTCGGCGAGCAGTACTTC.